This T cell receptor beta chain was observed in a study of control samples from healthy donors and cancer patients (dated by TCRdb to about 2020). The CDR3, cysteine through phenylalanine, is 14 amino acids long. Only the CDR3 portion is preserved as DNA: 42 bases, with reading frame beginning at the first base. V is clipped by 10 bases and J by 5 bases, and the sequence between their germline boundaries is 20 bases long. CDR1 and CDR2 are read off the germline V gene (reference sequence) as LNHDA and SQIVND. A single count supports this clone. Its antigen target is currently unknown. Nothing much larger sits one base from this clone, and base qualities are not available. Library construction relied on the immunoSEQ multiplex PCR assay. Imported from immuneACCESS, the table was reduced by TCRdb to in-frame sequences with V and J called. These copies leave out some clones; in studies compared against another copy, an unresolved V gene accounts for under half, and the cause of the remainder is not known. The sample table contains fewer than 40,000 clones; only one count was recorded for approximately 93% of them. The ten largest clones add up to under 2% of the sample.

The source material was PBMCs. This clonotype was sampled from a man aged 35-49 years with colorectal cancer. Recombination joined TRBV19 with TRBJ1-2, and the D gene may be TRBD1, 5 bases matching. The nucleotide sequence is given as TGTGCCACTCTCATCGCAGGGACGTGGTATGGCTACACCTTC. Its protein reads: CATLIAGTWYGYTF.